The 8 T cell receptor beta chains presented below share a single source sample, sequenced in a study of blood T cell repertoires in COVID-19. Generated by immunoSEQ multiplex PCR, the TCRdb table keeps only in-frame clones and is missing some. The table records about 81,000 clones, approximately 80% of them present only once. The sample taken for sequencing was peripheral blood. The source of these receptors is a human donor in a cohort sampled during active COVID-19.

This chain links TRBV5-6 with TRBJ1-5, with D tentatively TRBD1 (6 bases). The V gene lost 2 bases and the J gene lost 4 bases, with 10 bases spanning the gap. The CDR3 consists of 14 residues. In germline, CDR1 is SGHDT, CDR2 YYEEEE. This chain's CDR3 is CASSFGQRNQPQHF. Written as DNA, the CDR3 is TGTGCCAGCAGCTTCGGACAGCGTAATCAGCCCCAGCATTTT.

With regard to this clone: One end of the junction is discordant with germline, which a read error may explain. The chain has TRBV6-5 and TRBJ1-2; D gene ambiguous. The CDR3 covers 13 residues. CDR1 is MNHEY, CDR2 SVGAGI, per germline. The CDR3 region has the DNA TGTGCCAGCAGCCCAGCATCTCGACAAGACACCGCCTTC. This translates into CASSPASRQDTAF.

The genes are TRBV5-1 and TRBJ1-6; no reliable D call. Looked up from germline, CDR1 is SGHRS and CDR2 is YFSETQ. The CDR3 runs 17 residues. V lost 4 bases to trimming and J lost 10 bases, with 24 bases between them. For the CDR3, the DNA is TGCGCCAGCAGCGAGGACCCCCGAAGGAAAGGAGGATCACCCCTCCACTTT. Translating gives CASSEDPRRKGGSPLHF.

This sequence joins TRBV7-9 and TRBJ1-6; 8 bases fit TRBD1. V dropped 2 bases and J dropped 10; count of bases not matched to a gene: 7. CDR3 length equals 15 residues. The germline CDR1 and CDR2 sequences are SEHNR and FQNEAQ (reference sequence). CDR3: CASSLLTGEESPLHF. CDR3 in DNA: TGTGCCAGCAGCTTACTGACAGGGGAGGAATCACCCCTCCACTTT.

V and J are TRBV6-5 and TRBJ1-2; no firm D call. The germline gives CDR1 MNHEY, CDR2 SVGAGI. The CDR3 loop spans 14 amino acids. V dropped 0 bases and J dropped 2 bases, with 7 bases sitting between them. This CDR3 reads CASSYSAGNYGYTF. In DNA form, the CDR3 reads TGTGCCAGCAGTTACTCAGCCGGGAACTATGGCTACACCTTC.

This rearrangement joins TRBV5-4 to TRBJ2-2; 7 bases are a match to TRBD1. The trim removed 3 bases at V and 3 bases at J, leaving 5 bases unmatched. The CDR3 extends over 15 amino acids. CDR1 is SGHNT and CDR2 is YYREEE in the germline V gene (reference sequence). The CDR3 nucleotides are TGTGCCAGCAGCTACGGGACAGAACACACCGGGGAGCTGTTTTTT. Residues: CASSYGTEHTGELFF.

The chain is built from TRBV7-9 and TRBJ1-1; D is undetermined. This CDR3 comprises 14 residues. Germline V gives CDR1 SEHNR, CDR2 FQNEAQ (reference sequence). V was cut by 5 bases and J by 4 bases, with 14 bases left in between. CDR3 in DNA: TGTGCCAGCAGCCCCGACGGGTATGCCACTGAAGCTTTCTTT. It is translated as CASSPDGYATEAFF.

The rearrangement links TRBV6-5 to TRBJ1-1; D gene ambiguous. CDR3 length equals 14 residues. Germline V gene sequence: CDR1 MNHEY, CDR2 SVGAGI. V gave up 7 bases and J gave up 1 base, with 13 bases separating them. The CDR3 DNA sequence: TGTGCCAGCACGGTCTCTTGGGCGAACACTGAAGCTTTCTTT. It encodes CASTVSWANTEAFF.